This T cell receptor beta chain is from a study of T cells in Graves' hyperthyroidism and ophthalmopathy (dated by TCRdb to between 2019 and 2020). Background on the whole study: Peripheral blood samples were taken at the time of initial diagnosis, prior to any treatment. To identify distinguishing TCR V-J signatures, a discovery cohort of about a hundred patients was used, comprising 43 with Graves' ophthalmopathy and 57 with stable Graves' hyperthyroidism. Prospective prediction of ophthalmopathy was tested in an independent validation cohort of fewer than 20 hyperthyroidism patients and 15 to 17 patients who later progressed to ophthalmopathy. The 100 or so discovery patients were divided at random into training and test sets in a 7:3 ratio. The study also compared thyroid tissue and blood T-cell repertoires from a handful of Graves' hyperthyroidism patients. After blood sampling, hyperthyroidism patients were treated with methimazole at a starting dose of 30 mg daily, and ophthalmopathy patients were treated with high-dose intravenous methylprednisolone. The paper reports TCR Vbeta CDR3 sequencing of approximately 130 peripheral blood samples: approximately 41 ophthalmopathy, approximately 74 hyperthyroidism and around 17 progressor patients. Study-level results and caveats: Most expanded thyroid clonotypes (frequency above 0.001) were also found in blood, which suggests that blood repertoires may mirror thyroid immune responses. In cross-validation, a model built on a 13 V-J signature told ophthalmopathy apart from stable hyperthyroidism with under 90% sensitivity and about 81% specificity, and in testing the same model reached 80%/75%. In validation, progression to ophthalmopathy was predicted by the model with more than 65% sensitivity and 72% to 80% specificity, a median of approximately 6.5 months before onset. No statistical method was used to set the sample size in advance, and investigators knew the group allocation.

The TCR beta CDR3 regions were amplified from the RNA transcripts. For the first round of RT-PCR on the TCR CDR3, the HTBI primer set was used together with the Qiagen OneStep RT-PCR kit. A second multiplex PCR round built the libraries, followed by size selection and purification. Paired-end sequencing of the libraries was performed with 100 bp reads on an Illumina HiSeq2000. In the original analysis: SOAPnuke was used to process the raw data, with reads discarded if the reads contained adapters or uncalled bases, had a mean Phred below 15, or lacked an exact constant-primer or identifier match. High-quality paired reads were merged using COPE v1.2.5, and each unique nucleotide sequence was defined as a clonotype. MiTCR v1.1 was used to align clonotypes to the IMGT TRBV, TRBD and TRBJ reference segments. The analysis was restricted to V-J combinations with a frequency above 0.0001, which together covered roughly 99% of the repertoires. The TCS score was defined as F50 (clonal expansion) divided by E x V (chaos), with BLOSUM62-based TCRdist calculated between CDR3 peptides within each V-J. Welch's t-statistics and random forest reduced fewer than 550 V-J features to 13, which were used in a naive Bayes classifier (R e1071). In-frame beta chains were kept once TCRdb had trimmed the public reads at Q25 with fastp and called clones with MiXCR. Each CDR3 protein gets just one entry, which takes the most common genes and DNA from the rows behind it. What appears here as the V and J calls and clone size reflects TCRdb's work, not the paper's. Across this sample there are 300,000 or so distinct CDR3 sequences, with about 20% seen only once. The ten most abundant clones make up 45% to 55% of the sample.

Stable Graves' hyperthyroidism was defined as the absence of progression to ophthalmopathy over 18 months of follow-up. Hyperthyroidism patients were newly diagnosed, with disease duration under 2 months, and aged 18 to 65 years. Any patient with an uncontrolled infection, another autoimmune disease, pregnancy or lactation was excluded. Diagnoses were based on clinical symptoms, serum thyroxine and TRAb, thyroid ultrasound and orbital computed tomography. Ficoll-Paque density gradient centrifugation was used to isolate PBMCs from approximately 10 ml of fresh peripheral blood. Total RNA was extracted with Trizol reagent, and quality was checked on an Agilent 2100 Bioanalyzer. Comment on this clonotype: Its antigen is currently not known. It has no much larger one-base neighbor in the sample; base qualities were not kept.

Source material: blood. The receptor was isolated from a woman in her 50s with Graves' hyperthyroidism.

The DNA sequence follows: TGTGCCAGCGCCTCTCGAGCTCCTTCCTACGAGCAGTACTTC. This codes for CASASRAPSYEQYF. The chain is encoded by TRBV11-2 joined to TRBJ2-7; the D segment cannot be called with confidence. A distance of 15 bases separates the germline ends of V and J, which lose 8 bases and 1 base respectively. The germline V gene gives CDR1 as SGHAT and CDR2 as FQNNGV. From the cysteine up to the phenylalanine, the CDR3 has a length of 14 residues. Of all the DNA, just the CDR3 is kept, 42 bases in frame from base 1.